Described below is a single T cell receptor beta chain sequence and its context. Its matching antigen is unknown. These data are taken from a study of cytomegalovirus exposure and HLA in healthy donors. Findings of the study overall: A later analysis linked a missense variant in DCLRE1C to the trimming of TCR beta V and J genes. Relative to equally common others, HLA-associated TCR beta chains showed greater clonal expansion in a later analysis.

The PCR had 60 Vbeta and 13 Jbeta primers. Here immunoSEQ multiplex PCR was the method, and the copy in TCRdb shows in-frame clones only, minus some. This sample has about 260,000 clones, with 70% to 90% found just once. Specimen: PBMCs. The source is a woman aged 40 to 50 in good health and CMV-seropositive.

CDR3 sequence (DNA): TGCGCCAGCAGCTTGGCCGGGACTAGCGAAAATACGCAGTATTTT. This gives the protein CASSLAGTSENTQYF. This sequence joins TRBV5-1 and TRBJ2-3, with 10 bases aligning to TRBD2. With 0 bases clipped from V and 7 bases from J, the junction kept 5 bases outside the gene matches. The germline CDR1 and CDR2 sequences are SGHRS and YFSETQ. This CDR3 has 15 residues.